This entry describes one T cell receptor (beta chain). Its antigen remains unidentified. This sample stems from a study of CD8+ T cells in alopecia areata. Sequencing templates came from extracted RNA that was reverse transcribed into cDNA. TCRdb's copy holds only in-frame clones and misses some; the assay was immunoSEQ multiplex PCR. The repertoire has 180,000 or so clones, approximately 62% of them found once; the top ten carry 1.7%. Collected material from alopecia areata patients comprised lesional scalp punch biopsies and peripheral blood. Study results and limitations: Across lesional scalp, and particularly alopecia totalis/universalis, clonality surpassed that of normal scalp.

The sequenced sample was CD4+ T cells sorted from blood, obtained at week 0. The clonotype was recovered from a human donor with alopecia areata.

The CDR3 loop reads CAALRAGETQYF. Here the CDR3 DNA reads TGTGCCGCACTCAGGGCGGGAGAGACCCAGTACTTC. The chain combines TRBV30 with TRBJ2-5; either TRBD1 or TRBD2 may fit D (5 bases each). V was trimmed by 8 bases and J by 4 bases, leaving 14 bases between them. Germline values: CDR1 GTSNPN, CDR2 SVGIG (reference sequence). CDR3 length: 12 amino acids.